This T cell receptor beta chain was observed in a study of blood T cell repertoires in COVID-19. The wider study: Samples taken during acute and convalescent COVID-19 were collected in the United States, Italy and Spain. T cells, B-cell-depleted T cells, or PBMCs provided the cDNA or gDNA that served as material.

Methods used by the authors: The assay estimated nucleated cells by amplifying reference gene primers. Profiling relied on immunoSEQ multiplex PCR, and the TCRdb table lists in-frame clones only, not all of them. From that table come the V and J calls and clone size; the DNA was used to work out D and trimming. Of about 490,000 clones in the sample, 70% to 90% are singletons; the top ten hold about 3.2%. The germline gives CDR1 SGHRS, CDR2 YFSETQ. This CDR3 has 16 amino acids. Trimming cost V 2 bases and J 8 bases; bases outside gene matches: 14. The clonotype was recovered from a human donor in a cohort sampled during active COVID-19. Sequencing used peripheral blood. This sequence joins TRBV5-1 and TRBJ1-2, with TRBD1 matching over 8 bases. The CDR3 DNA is TGCGCCAGCAGCTTAGTAGCAGGGGGCCCGACGCGGGGCTACACCTTC. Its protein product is CASSLVAGGPTRGYTF.